A single T cell receptor (beta chain) is shown here with its context. Its antigen is not yet known. No qualities accompany the bases; no much larger clone lies one base away. This entry belongs to a study of shared clonotypes between healthy human individuals (dated by TCRdb to 2020 to 2021). In terms of the full investigation: A few men and two women, aged 18 to 49 years, made up the cohort. For each donor, CD4 naive and CD4 memory were each given three plates, CD8 naive was given two plates, and CD8 memory was given one plate. Blood TCR repertoires of a handful of healthy adults were deeply sequenced to estimate repertoire size and the extent of clonotype sharing between individuals. Different laboratories and diverse techniques were used to prepare libraries and sequence TCR repertoires, to increase sequencing depth and limit assay-specific biases. Between about 0.8 and 9 billion PBMCs per donor were obtained by leukapheresis.

Study-level results and caveats: Because the study included a small number of donors, the genetic and exposure-history diversity represented was limited. Sampling was restricted to blood, and TCR repertoires in tissue are likely to differ from TCR repertoires in blood. Sharing across four donors was observed for approximately 5% of naive CD4, less than 4% of naive CD8, 2% to 2.5% of memory CD4, and roughly 0.43% of memory CD8 clonotypes. Pairwise subsampling indicated that sequencing depth was expected to affect the degree of clonotype sharing among donors. Higher generation probabilities were observed for clonotypes shared by all four sorted-subset donors than for non-shared clonotypes. Naive subsets generally had larger estimated clonotype richness than memory subsets. Rarefaction of sorted-subset datasets indicated incomplete sequencing despite the large sequencing depth.

The donors were healthy, HIV-negative adults who had no recently reported acute infections or vaccinations. Every donor was a Caucasian adult living in Nashville, Tennessee, USA. Magnetic negative selection was used to enrich CD4+ T cells, after which naive cells were positively selected on CD45RA and the negative fraction became the memory subset. Blood was collected by leukapheresis, and PBMCs were isolated by Ficoll-Histopaque density gradient centrifugation and then cryopreserved in liquid nitrogen vapor phase. Analytical flow cytometry was used to check the purity and quantity of every magnetically sorted T cell population. Genomic DNA was isolated from each sorted fraction and quantified by UV absorbance on a Nanodrop 2000c. Using the deep immunoSEQ assay, multiplex PCR amplified TCR CDR3 regions from genomic DNA. Genomic DNA extracted from each cell subset was distributed evenly over all wells of several immunoSEQ 96-well plates, and each plate served as one replicate. For sorted subsets, about 200 ng genomic DNA, equal to some 28,000 T cell genomes, was loaded into each replicate PCR. The purified libraries were quantified using a Qubit 3.0 fluorometer, sized with a Bioanalyzer 2100, and then quantified again using the KAPA Library Quantification kit. Every immunoSEQ 96-well plate was sequenced on a separate single-read 150-cycle Illumina NextSeq 550 flow cell. From the authors' description of their analysis: The immunoSEQ output contained only junctional sequences without quality scores, so filtering could not match that applied to full-length reads. To assign V/J genes and CDR3, sequences were annotated against IMGT germline references using PyIR, a Python wrapper for IgBLAST v1.9. Reads were removed for weak V/J assignments (E-value above 1e-6), missing CDR3, stop codons, out-of-frame junctions, or ambiguous translated residues. V3J clonotypes were defined as sequences sharing an identical inferred V gene, J gene, and CDR3 amino acid sequence. To compute the percentage overlap between repertoires, the number of shared unique clonotypes was divided by the size of the smaller repertoire. RTK rarefaction, the Chao1 estimator, and Recon v2.1 estimates of unobserved clonotypes were used to assess repertoire richness. OLGA was used to compute generation probabilities for all TCRbeta clonotypes that the gDNA method yielded from a handful of donors. TCRdb holds this immuneACCESS table with in-frame rearrangements only. Some clones are missing; in checked studies, unresolved V genes explain under half, and the rest has no known cause. V, J and clone size were drawn from that table, and D and trimming were deduced from the DNA. The sample data list around 600,000 clones, and approximately 97% of these were observed just once. Of the sample, 0.045% to 0.07% is held by the ten largest clones.

The germline V gene encodes CDR1 WSHSY and CDR2 SAAADI. The CDR3, cysteine through phenylalanine, is 15 amino acids long. Kept here is only the CDR3 DNA, which spans 45 bases and is read in frame from base 1. V ends up 0 bases short and J 7 bases short, with an unmatched junction base count of 4. Material for sequencing was naive CD4+ T cells sorted from blood. What this sample's cell subset or site label stands for: CD45RA+ positively selected. The chain is assembled from TRBV10-2 and TRBJ2-1; the junction holds 9 bases that match TRBD2. This clonotype originated in a woman between 25 and 40 years old in good health. The CDR3 protein is CASSESALAGNEQFF. Here is the DNA: TGCGCCAGCAGTGAGTCAGCTCTAGCGGGAAATGAGCAGTTCTTC.